This passage covers 12 T cell receptor beta chains from one sample sequenced in a study of blood T cell repertoires in COVID-19. Method: immunoSEQ multiplex PCR; TCRdb's copy keeps in-frame clones and lacks some. The sample has 80,000 to 100,000 clones, about 74% seen once. Material: peripheral blood. The origin of the receptors is a man between 65 and 80 years old with COVID-19, enrolled during active disease.

This chain joins TRBV27 and TRBJ1-2; TRBD1 matches 8 bases. CDR1 MNHEY and CDR2 SMNVEV come from the germline V gene (reference sequence). The V gene end was trimmed by 7 bases and the J gene end by 8 bases; junction bases not matched to a gene: 9. The CDR3 consists of 13 residues. The DNA for the CDR3 is TGTGCCAGCAAGAGGACAGGGCCCGGAGGCTACACCTTC. This codes for CASKRTGPGGYTF.

The V call is TRBV7-9, the J call TRBJ1-4; 11 bases match TRBD1. This CDR3 has 14 residues. The germline V gene has CDR1 SEHNR and CDR2 FQNEAQ (reference sequence). With 6 bases clipped from V and 8 bases from J, the junction kept 5 bases outside the gene matches. CDR3 in amino acids: CASSYGQGAEKLFF. The CDR3 DNA reads as TGTGCCAGCAGTTACGGACAGGGGGCAGAAAAACTGTTTTTT.

Concerning this clone itself: Its ends do not fully match the called genes, so a read error is possible. The V gene is TRBV9, the J gene TRBJ1-2; 8 nucleotides line up with TRBD1. The CDR3 consists of 16 residues. CDR1 and CDR2 (germline): SGDLS, YYNGEE. The CDR3 DNA is TGTGCCAGCAGCGTAGTGGGGACAGGCGGAGTAAGGGGCTACATCTTC. It specifies CASSVVGTGGVRGYIF.

V is TRBV14 and J is TRBJ2-3; 7 nucleotides agree with TRBD1. Trimming removed 4 bases from V and 4 bases from J; junction bases left unmatched: 5. Germline values: CDR1 SGHDN, CDR2 FVKESK. The CDR3 contains 14 residues. The DNA of the CDR3 is TGTGCCAGCAGCCCCCGACAGGGAGCAGATACGCAGTATTTT. Translation: CASSPRQGADTQYF.

This chain links TRBV9 with TRBJ2-5; TRBD2 aligns across 10 bases. V shed 0 bases and J 5 bases; nucleotides not matched to a gene: 4. The CDR3 is made up of 15 amino acids. Germline V lookup: CDR1 SGDLS, CDR2 YYNGEE. The CDR3 reads CASSVGTSGTETQYF. In nucleotides, the CDR3 is TGTGCCAGCAGCGTAGGCACTAGCGGGACTGAGACCCAGTACTTC.

This clone was recorded a few times. The genes are TRBV7-6 and TRBJ2-1, with TRBD2 identical over 9 bases. V was clipped by 4 bases and J by 10 bases; unmatched bases: 17. The germline V gene encodes CDR1 SGHVS and CDR2 FNYEAQ. This CDR3 contains 17 residues. The CDR3 sequence: CASSSPFESGRFLEQFF. CDR3 DNA: TGTGCCAGCAGCTCTCCGTTTGAGAGCGGGAGGTTCTTGGAGCAGTTCTTC.

A single count supports this clone. This chain uses TRBV5-6 with TRBJ2-7, with 10 bases fitting TRBD2. Germline V lookup: CDR1 SGHDT, CDR2 YYEEEE. The CDR3 contains 16 residues. Trimming cost V 0 bases and J 6 bases; bases outside gene matches: 9. CDR3 protein: CASSLAVASGRSEQYF. CDR3 nucleotide sequence: TGTGCCAGCAGCTTGGCCGTAGCTAGCGGGAGATCCGAGCAGTACTTC.

The chain has TRBV7-2 and TRBJ1-1; no clear D gene. Trimming took off 4 bases at V and 4 bases at J, with 10 bases between the two ends. There are 13 residues in the CDR3. Germline loops: CDR1 SGHTA, CDR2 FQGNSA. The CDR3 DNA sequence: TGTGCCAGCAGCTCCTCCACTGTCACTGAAGCTTTCTTT. Its protein is CASSSSTVTEAFF.

This clone was seen just once. The chain links TRBV21-1 to TRBJ2-1; the table's D call of TRBD1 was not tested on the DNA. TRBV21-1 is a pseudogene. This CDR3 spans 17 amino acids. In DNA form, the CDR3 reads TGTGCCAGCAGCAGGACGACAGGGGGCTTCTCCTACAATGAGCAGTTCTTC. It translates to CASSRTTGGFSYNEQFF.

This clone came up once. Here the CDR3 reads CAWSVSSGAYEQYF. DNA of the CDR3: TGTGCCTGGAGTGTTTCTAGCGGAGCCTACGAGCAGTACTTC. The chain has TRBV30 and TRBJ2-7; TRBD2 agrees at 7 bases. The CDR3 is made up of 14 amino acids. Germline-derived CDR1 and CDR2 are GTSNPN and SVGIG (reference sequence). V gave up 0 bases and J gave up 2 bases; unmatched junction bases: 4.

The chain has TRBV30 and TRBJ1-2, with 9 bases fitting TRBD1. CDR3 size: 14 residues. Germline V gives CDR1 GTSNPN, CDR2 SVGIG (reference sequence). The ends lost 3 bases at V and 7 bases at J; junction bases unmatched: 9. CDR3 coding DNA: TGTGCCTGGAGCTGGGGGGGGACAGGGCCTGGCTACACCTTC. Protein: CAWSWGGTGPGYTF.

The chain uses TRBV6-5 and TRBJ1-1, with TRBD1 matching over 10 bases. The junction had 11 bases not matched to a gene; V was cut back by 8 bases and J by 5 bases. The CDR3 spans 15 residues. The germline V gene encodes CDR1 MNHEY and CDR2 SVGAGI. CDR3: CASRRKTGGLTEAFF. As DNA, the CDR3 is TGTGCCAGCCGAAGGAAGACAGGGGGCTTGACTGAAGCTTTCTTT.